This TCR beta chain was documented in a study of T-cell reconstitution after alpha-beta-depleted transplantation in children. During its preparation, the TCRbeta library received unique molecular identifiers. TCRdb re-analysed the PCR reads in MiXCR, keeping a single row per CDR3 protein. This table holds hundreds of thousands of distinct CDR3 sequences, 16% found once. Germline CDR1 reads DFQATT; CDR2 reads SNEGSKA (reference sequence). The ends lost 3 bases at V and 2 bases at J; junction bases unmatched: 2. The CDR3 has 14 residues. This chain uses TRBV20-1 with TRBJ2-1, with 9 positions matching TRBD2. This clonotype originated in a boy younger than two who had a stem cell transplant for Wiskott-Aldrich syndrome, so the T cells may come from the graft donor. The sample in question was PBMCs, mostly from graft donor cells, obtained 360 days after TCRalphabeta/CD19-depleted stem cell transplant. This chain's CDR3 is CSARSSGAYNEQFF. DNA for the CDR3: TGCAGTGCTAGGTCTAGCGGGGCCTACAATGAGCAGTTCTTC.